This T cell receptor (beta chain) came from a study of blood T cells in healthy people across ages. Study-level information: Per two T cells, about one barcoded beta molecule was captured through template switching. Study-wide points: Shifts in expanded clonotypes may have been confounded by donor CMV status, which was unknown.

This clonotype was found a few times. Its antigen is undetermined. Alongside a J-beta primer mix, a sample-barcoded 5' primer served in a second PCR lasting about 7 to 12 cycles. The template-switch adaptor was a 5' adaptor with 12 random nucleotides. It tagged each cDNA molecule. TCRdb analysed the 5' RACE reads with MiXCR anew, one entry per CDR3 protein. The top ten hold 20% to 25% of the sample, which has nearly 1 million distinct CDR3 sequences, 51% seen once. The V gene lost 8 bases and the J gene lost 2 bases, with 15 bases spanning the gap. CDR1 and CDR2 (germline): SQVTM, ANQGSEA. The CDR3 contains 13 residues.

The rearrangement links TRBV29-1 to TRBJ1-2; D ambiguous. The sample comprised blood. This clonotype was obtained from a woman in her sixties or seventies in good health. The CDR3 nucleotides are TGCAGCACCCGGAACATCGCAAACTATGGCTACACCTTC. Its translation is CSTRNIANYGYTF.